What follows is one TCR beta chain and its context. The antigen is unknown. The data originate from a study of cytomegalovirus exposure and HLA in healthy donors. The V segment lost 5 bases and the J segment 7 bases; nucleotides outside the gene matches: 4. The V gene's germline CDR1 is MNHEY and CDR2 SMNVEV (reference sequence). This CDR3 contains 13 residues. Whole-study results and caveats: A later analysis, which compared TCR beta chains of equal frequency, found the HLA-associated ones more clonally expanded.

PCR used 60 Vbeta primers and 13 Jbeta primers. TCRdb keeps only in-frame clones here, not all; method: immunoSEQ multiplex PCR. This table holds hundreds of thousands of clones, more than 75% found once. The sequenced sample consisted of PBMCs. This sequence originates from a man aged 40-55 years in good health and CMV-seropositive. The chain recombines TRBV27 with TRBJ1-5; 8 bases fit TRBD1. CDR3 in amino acids: CASSRTGQQPQHF. The CDR3 DNA reads as TGTGCCAGCAGTCGGACAGGGCAGCAGCCCCAGCATTTT.